One sample yielded the 25 T cell receptor beta chains listed below, sequenced in a study of blood T cell repertoires in COVID-19. TCRdb's table, derived via immunoSEQ multiplex PCR, lists solely in-frame clones and lacks some. Among 200,000 to 300,000 clones listed, 84% were seen once. The sequencing input was peripheral blood. The receptors come from a man aged 35 to 55 who had recovered from COVID-19.

The chain is built from TRBV10-3 and TRBJ2-4; 7 nucleotides line up with TRBD1. The V gene end was trimmed by 0 bases and the J gene end by 0 bases; junction bases not matched to a gene: 2. Germline CDR1 and CDR2: ENHRY and SYGVKD. CDR3 size: 16 residues. CDR3 DNA sequence: TGTGCCATCAGTGAGTCTGGGGACAGAGCCAAAAACATTCAGTACTTC. Residues: CAISESGDRAKNIQYF.

The chain carries TRBV27 and TRBJ2-7; weak D call: TRBD2 (5 bases). CDR3 length equals 16 residues. Germline CDR1 is MNHEY and CDR2 is SMNVEV (reference sequence). V was shortened by 5 bases and J by 6 bases, with 23 bases between the two germline ends. The CDR3 is CASSPSAGEKRAEQYF. In nucleotides, the CDR3 is TGTGCCAGCAGTCCCTCGGCCGGGGAGAAGAGGGCCGAGCAGTACTTC.

The sample holds a few counts of this clone. The DNA is omitted, as the CDR3 cannot be located on it reliably, and the CDR3 follows TCRdb's listing. The genes are TRBV6-6 and TRBJ2-7; the D segment call TRBD1 is taken from the table without a DNA check. The CDR3 is 14 amino acids in total, end residues counted. Germline V gene data show CDR1 as MNHNY and CDR2 as SVGAGI (reference sequence). CDR3 protein: CASSSSDSSYEQYF.

The chain uses TRBV29-1 and TRBJ2-7, with D possibly being TRBD1 (5 bases). Germline values: CDR1 SQVTM, CDR2 ANQGSEA. The CDR3 spans 12 residues. V gave up 8 bases and J gave up 6 bases, with 17 bases separating them. DNA for the CDR3: TGCAGCATCAGGGCCTACGACTCCGAGCAGTACTTC. It translates to CSIRAYDSEQYF.

This chain uses TRBV19 with TRBJ1-5; D perhaps matches TRBD1 (6 bases). V was cut by 5 bases and J by 3 bases, with 11 bases left in between. This CDR3 comprises 14 residues. CDR1 and CDR2 (germline): LNHDA, SQIVND (reference sequence). In DNA form, the CDR3 reads TGTGCCAGTAGTGATACAGGGCCCAATCAGCCCCAGCATTTT. It translates to CASSDTGPNQPQHF.

This clone was seen a few times. The chain is built from TRBV12-3 or TRBV12-4 and TRBJ1-3, with no clear D. The V gene lost 4 bases and the J gene lost 9 bases, with 7 bases spanning the gap. The CDR3 has 11 amino acids. The CDR3 sequence: CASSSGSTIYF. The DNA for the CDR3 is TGTGCCAGCAGTTCGGGGAGCACCATATATTTT.

The chain combines TRBV6-5 with TRBJ1-2, with a possible D match to TRBD1 (5 bases). The V gene's germline CDR1 is MNHEY and CDR2 SVGAGI. V gave up 0 bases and J gave up 5 bases, with 16 bases separating them. The CDR3 spans 16 residues. CDR3 sequence: CASSYSSGGIVYGYTF. The CDR3 DNA reads as TGTGCCAGCAGTTACTCCTCGGGGGGGATCGTTTATGGCTACACCTTC.

V is TRBV5-4 and J is TRBJ2-2; D possibly corresponds to TRBD2 (5 bases). This CDR3 is built from 15 residues. V gave up 1 base and J gave up 0 bases, with 7 bases separating them. Germline values: CDR1 SGHNT, CDR2 YYREEE (reference sequence). Written as DNA, the CDR3 is TGTGCCAGCAGCTTGCCGGGAACGAACACCGGGGAGCTGTTTTTT. It translates to CASSLPGTNTGELFF.

This chain connects TRBV30 to TRBJ1-1; possibly TRBD1 for D (6 bases). The CDR3 spans 17 residues. The germline V and J ends were trimmed by 1 base and 4 bases, with 22 bases remaining between them. Germline V gene lookup returns CDR1 GTSNPN and CDR2 SVGIG (reference sequence). CDR3 loop: CAWSAWPQAQGGTEAFF. CDR3 coding DNA: TGTGCCTGGAGTGCTTGGCCGCAAGCCCAAGGGGGCACTGAAGCTTTCTTT.

The V gene is TRBV7-9, the J gene TRBJ1-2, with D hard to call. This CDR3 comprises 15 residues. The germline CDR1 and CDR2 sequences are SEHNR and FQNEAQ (reference sequence). Trimming left V 1 base short and J 0 bases short, with 9 bases between. The CDR3 coding sequence is TGTGCCAGCAGCTTAGAGCACCGCTCTAACTATGGCTACACCTTC. Its protein is CASSLEHRSNYGYTF.

CDR3 protein: CSATTGYGYTF. The CDR3, as DNA: TGCAGCGCTACGACAGGCTATGGCTACACCTTC. V gene TRBV29-1 combines with J gene TRBJ1-2, with a tentative D call TRBD1 (6 bases). The V gene lost 7 bases and the J gene lost 4 bases, with 10 bases spanning the gap. Germline CDR1 is SQVTM and CDR2 is ANQGSEA. The CDR3 sequence is 11 residues long.

This sequence joins TRBV3-1 (or the pseudogene TRBV3-2) and TRBJ1-2; TRBD1 matches 7 bases. This CDR3 has 14 amino acids. Germline V gives CDR1 LGHDT, CDR2 YNNKEL (reference sequence). V trimming: 1 base; J trimming: 7 bases; junction bases outside the gene matches: 6. CDR3 DNA sequence: TGTGCCAGCAGCCAAGCGACAGGGACAGTTGGCTACACCTTC. Its protein product is CASSQATGTVGYTF.

The chain combines TRBV19 with TRBJ2-1; 8 nucleotides line up with TRBD1. Unmatched junction bases numbered 11, after V lost 6 bases and J lost 10 bases. Germline V gives CDR1 LNHDA, CDR2 SQIVND (reference sequence). The CDR3 sequence is 14 residues long. In DNA, the CDR3 is TGTGCCAGTAGAACAACAGGGGGAGCCGGCGAGCAGTTCTTC. It translates to CASRTTGGAGEQFF.

V and J are TRBV5-4 and TRBJ2-7; 9 bases match TRBD2. The CDR3 consists of 15 residues. The trim removed 4 bases at V and 2 bases at J, leaving 7 bases unmatched. From germline, CDR1 is SGHNT and CDR2 YYREEE (reference sequence). The CDR3 here is CASSLGGGRAYEQYF. The CDR3 DNA reads as TGTGCCAGCAGCCTCGGAGGCGGGAGGGCCTACGAGCAGTACTTC.

The chain combines TRBV7-2 with TRBJ1-5, with D tentatively TRBD1 (6 bases). Trimming took off 6 bases at V and 4 bases at J, with 16 bases between the two ends. CDR1 and CDR2 (germline): SGHTA, FQGNSA. The CDR3 is made up of 15 amino acids. The CDR3 DNA sequence: TGTGCCAGCAGGCCAGGAGGGGGGGAGAATCAGCCCCAGCATTTT. It translates to CASRPGGGENQPQHF.

This clone was recorded a few times. The chain recombines TRBV5-1 with TRBJ2-3, with a tentative D call TRBD2 (5 bases). Germline loops: CDR1 SGHRS, CDR2 YFSETQ. V lost 7 bases, J lost 2 bases, and 14 bases lay in between. CDR3 length: 14 amino acids. CDR3 sequence (DNA): TGCGCCAGCGGCCCCCGGGGAGACACAGATACGCAGTATTTT. It yields the protein CASGPRGDTDTQYF.

As for this clone: The junction and the germline gene differ at one end; a read error may be behind it. CDR3: CASSLGDRGSYEQYF. DNA for the CDR3: TGTGCTAGCAGCTTAGGGGACAGGGGATCCTACGAGCAGTACTTC. This rearrangement joins TRBV7-7 to TRBJ2-7; 10 bases line up with TRBD1. The V gene's germline CDR1 is SSHAT and CDR2 FNYEAQ (reference sequence). The CDR3 runs 15 residues.

V usage is TRBV9 and J usage is TRBJ2-7; 11 positions match TRBD1. The CDR3 loop spans 15 amino acids. CDR1 SGDLS and CDR2 YYNGEE come from the germline V gene. V lost 3 bases, J lost 0 bases, and 2 bases stayed unmatched. The CDR3 DNA reads TGTGCCAGCAGCGGCGGACAGGGGGCCTCCTACGAGCAGTACTTC. Translation: CASSGGQGASYEQYF.

V gene TRBV6-1 combines with J gene TRBJ2-7; 7 nucleotides match TRBD1. The CDR3 sequence is 15 residues long. Losses at the gene ends were 1 base for V and 0 bases for J; bases not matched to a gene: 3. Looked up from germline, CDR1 is MNHNS and CDR2 is SASEGT. The CDR3: CASSEGTGSSYEQYF. CDR3 sequence (DNA): TGTGCCAGCAGTGAAGGGACAGGAAGCTCCTACGAGCAGTACTTC.

In this sample, this clone turned up once. This chain links TRBV3-1 (or the pseudogene TRBV3-2) with TRBJ1-3; no clear D. The CDR3 has 18 amino acids. With 3 bases removed from V and 0 bases from J, the gap between germline ends came to 18 bases. Germline CDR1 and CDR2: LGHDT and YNNKEL (reference sequence). This CDR3 is CASSQGEAKRRSGNTIYF. In nucleotides, the CDR3 is TGTGCCAGCAGCCAGGGTGAGGCAAAACGCCGCTCTGGAAACACCATATATTTT.

This clone was detected only once. V and J are TRBV12-3 or TRBV12-4 and TRBJ2-5; D is ambiguous. The CDR3 covers 12 residues. Trimming took 4 bases from V and 3 from J, leaving 6 bases between them. CDR3 sequence (DNA): TGTGCCAGCAGTTCCCGCGAAGAGACCCAGTACTTC. Translating gives CASSSREETQYF.

The V and J genes are TRBV5-5 and TRBJ2-3; 7 positions match TRBD2. The junction had 11 bases not matched to a gene; V was cut back by 2 bases and J by 5 bases. Looked up from germline, CDR1 is SGHKS and CDR2 is YYEKEE (reference sequence). The CDR3 extends over 16 amino acids. The CDR3 protein is CASSFGGGVRVDTQYF. For the CDR3, the DNA is TGTGCCAGCAGCTTTGGCGGGGGAGTCCGGGTAGATACGCAGTATTTT.

J is TRBJ2-1 and V is TRBV29-1; 12 bases fit TRBD2. The length of the CDR3 is 15 residues. V was pared by 6 bases and J by 7 bases, with 10 bases of the junction left unmatched. CDR1 is SQVTM and CDR2 is ANQGSEA in the germline V gene. The CDR3, as DNA: TGCAGCGTGAACCTAGCGGGAGGGCCGTCGAATGAGCAGTTCTTC. It encodes CSVNLAGGPSNEQFF.

The V gene is TRBV6-2 or TRBV6-3, the J gene TRBJ1-2, with a tentative D call TRBD1 (5 bases). Trimming shortened V by 5 bases and J by 4 bases, and 20 bases separated the two germline ends. The CDR3 totals 16 residues. CDR1 MNHEY and CDR2 SVGEGT come from the germline V gene. As DNA, the CDR3 is TGTGCCAGCAGTCATTTACAGGCCGCGGGGGTCTATGGCTACACCTTC. It translates to CASSHLQAAGVYGYTF.

The chain uses TRBV15 and TRBJ2-7, with D possibly matching TRBD1 (5 bases). The CDR3 totals 17 residues. Germline lookup yields CDR1 LNHNV and CDR2 YYDKDF (reference sequence). V was shortened by 3 bases and J by 4 bases, with 22 bases between the two germline ends. CDR3 region: CATSSDNWASGRYEQYF. In DNA, the CDR3 is TGTGCCACCAGCAGTGACAATTGGGCTTCAGGGCGGTACGAGCAGTACTTC.